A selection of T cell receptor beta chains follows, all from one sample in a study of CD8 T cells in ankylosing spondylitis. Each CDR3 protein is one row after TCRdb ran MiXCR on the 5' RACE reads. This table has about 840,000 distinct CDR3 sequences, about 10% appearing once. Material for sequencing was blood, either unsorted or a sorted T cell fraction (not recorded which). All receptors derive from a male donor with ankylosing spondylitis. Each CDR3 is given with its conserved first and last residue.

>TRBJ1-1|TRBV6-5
CASSYTTGKAFF
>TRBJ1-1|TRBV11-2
CASSLAWGNTEAFF
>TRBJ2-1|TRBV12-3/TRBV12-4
CASSFRLAGYNEQFF
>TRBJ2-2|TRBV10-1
CASAGGRGGELFF
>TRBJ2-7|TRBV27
CASSFDRHYEQYF
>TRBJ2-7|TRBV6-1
CASRSPGLGRSYEQYF
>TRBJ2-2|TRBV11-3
CASSPGRAWDGELFF
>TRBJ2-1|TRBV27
CASSFKSVSSYNEQFF
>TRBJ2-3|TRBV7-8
CASSLANAAQYF
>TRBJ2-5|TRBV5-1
CASSSRPVADHETQYF
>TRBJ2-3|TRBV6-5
CASSYDWGSTDTQYF
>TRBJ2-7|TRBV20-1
CSASWTVGSSYEQYF
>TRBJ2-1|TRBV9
CASSVAGGSYNEQFF
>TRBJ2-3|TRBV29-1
CSAEDSRADTQYF
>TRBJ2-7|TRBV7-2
CASSRTQNEQYF
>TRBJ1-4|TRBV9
CASSVGGTANEKLFF
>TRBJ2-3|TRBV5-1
CASSIPSGSTDTQYF
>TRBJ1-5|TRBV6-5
CASSYSGSNQPQHF
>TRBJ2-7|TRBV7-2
CASSSRGRTGAYEQYF
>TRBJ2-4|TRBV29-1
CSAGTGGNIQYF
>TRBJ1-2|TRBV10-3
CAITGTGDKGNYGYTF
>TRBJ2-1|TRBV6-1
CASSRGTFYNEQFF
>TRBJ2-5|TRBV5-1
CASSLMAHQETQYF
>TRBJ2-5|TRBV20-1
CSARDFKGRSSETQYF
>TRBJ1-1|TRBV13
CASSPLSDRNTEAFF
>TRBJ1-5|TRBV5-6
CASSLWAGNGNQPQHF
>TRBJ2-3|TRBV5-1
CASSLAPDTQYF
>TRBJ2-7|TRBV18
CASSPGQEPYEQYF
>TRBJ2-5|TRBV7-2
CASSSWGRTGETQYF
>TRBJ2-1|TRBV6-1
CASSPTSNYEQFF
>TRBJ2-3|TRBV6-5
CASSYSYRGITDTQYF
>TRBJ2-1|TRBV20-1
CCARVAETSRYNEQFF
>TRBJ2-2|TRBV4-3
CASSQRSGSNTGELFF
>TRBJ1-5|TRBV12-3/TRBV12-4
CASRPTNNQPQHF
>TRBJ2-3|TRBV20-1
CSATPLAFTDTQYF
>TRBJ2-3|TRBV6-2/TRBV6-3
CASSGTTGALTDTQYF
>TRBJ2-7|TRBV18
CASSPPGLDSYEQYF
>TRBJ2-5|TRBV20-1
CSARDRRAEETQYF
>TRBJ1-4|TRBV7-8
CASSLDRAGEKLFF
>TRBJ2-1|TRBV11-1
CASSLRQQGGEQFF
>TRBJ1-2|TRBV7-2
CASSLLFRGAENGYTF
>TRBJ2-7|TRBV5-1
CASSLFQVGNEQYF
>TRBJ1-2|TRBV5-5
CASIFWTTSNYGYTF
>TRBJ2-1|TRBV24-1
CATSGTGAFGQFF
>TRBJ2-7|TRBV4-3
CASSQERVSRYSYEQYF
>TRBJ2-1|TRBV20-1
CSALTSGGADEQFF
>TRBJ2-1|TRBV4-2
CASSRRTSGGYNEQFF